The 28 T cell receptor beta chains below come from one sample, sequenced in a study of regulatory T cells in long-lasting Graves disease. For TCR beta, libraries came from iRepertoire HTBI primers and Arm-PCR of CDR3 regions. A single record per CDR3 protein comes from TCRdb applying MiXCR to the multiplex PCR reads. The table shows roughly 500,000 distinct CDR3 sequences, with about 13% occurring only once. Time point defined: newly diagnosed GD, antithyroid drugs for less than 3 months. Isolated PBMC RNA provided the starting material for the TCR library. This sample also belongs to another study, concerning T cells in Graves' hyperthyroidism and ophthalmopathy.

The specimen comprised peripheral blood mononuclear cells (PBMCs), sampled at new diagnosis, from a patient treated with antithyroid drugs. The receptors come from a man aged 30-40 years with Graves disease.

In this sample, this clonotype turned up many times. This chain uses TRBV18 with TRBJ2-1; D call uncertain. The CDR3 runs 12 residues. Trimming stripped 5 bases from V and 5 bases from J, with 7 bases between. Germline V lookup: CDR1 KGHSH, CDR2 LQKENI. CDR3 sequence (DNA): TGTGCCAGCTCAGGCCCTGACAATGAGCAGTTCTTC. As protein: CASSGPDNEQFF.

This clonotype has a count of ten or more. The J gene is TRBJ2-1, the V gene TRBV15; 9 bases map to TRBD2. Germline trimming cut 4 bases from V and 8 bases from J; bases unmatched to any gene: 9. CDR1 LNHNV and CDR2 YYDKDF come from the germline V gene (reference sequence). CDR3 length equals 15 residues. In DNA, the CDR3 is TGTGCCACCAGCACCTTGGCTAGCGGGGTTTATGAGCAGTTCTTC. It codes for CATSTLASGVYEQFF.

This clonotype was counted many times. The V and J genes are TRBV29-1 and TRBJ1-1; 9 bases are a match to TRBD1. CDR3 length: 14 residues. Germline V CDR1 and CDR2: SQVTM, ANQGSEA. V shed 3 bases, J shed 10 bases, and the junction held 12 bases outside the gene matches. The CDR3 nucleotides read TGCAGCGTTGAGGAAGATTACAGGGGGCAGGGAGCTTTCTTT. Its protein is CSVEEDYRGQGAFF.

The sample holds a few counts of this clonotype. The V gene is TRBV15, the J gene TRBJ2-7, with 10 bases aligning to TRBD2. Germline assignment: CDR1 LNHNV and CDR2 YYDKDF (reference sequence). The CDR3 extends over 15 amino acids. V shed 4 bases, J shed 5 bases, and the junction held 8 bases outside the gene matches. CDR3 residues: CATSNLAGVLDEQYF. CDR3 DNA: TGTGCCACCAGCAATCTAGCGGGAGTTCTCGACGAGCAGTACTTC.

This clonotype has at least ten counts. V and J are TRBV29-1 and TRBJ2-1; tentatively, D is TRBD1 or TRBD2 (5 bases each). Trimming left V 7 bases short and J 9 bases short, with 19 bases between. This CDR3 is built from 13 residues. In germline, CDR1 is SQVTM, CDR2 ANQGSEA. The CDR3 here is CSATWGSRGEQFF. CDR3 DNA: TGCAGCGCCACTTGGGGCTCACGGGGTGAGCAGTTCTTC.

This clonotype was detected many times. CDR3 sequence: CASSLEVGGYTF. The CDR3 region has the DNA TGTGCCAGCAGCTTAGAGGTTGGCGGCTACACCTTC. The chain employs TRBV7-2 and TRBJ1-2; D not resolved. The CDR3 runs to 12 residues. The germline gives CDR1 SGHTA, CDR2 FQGNSA. Trimming left V 1 base short and J 8 bases short, with 8 bases between.

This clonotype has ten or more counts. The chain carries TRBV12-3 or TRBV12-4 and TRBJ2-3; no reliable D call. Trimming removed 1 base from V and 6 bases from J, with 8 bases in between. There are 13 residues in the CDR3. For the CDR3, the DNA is TGTGCCAGCAGTTTAGAGAGAGTGGATACGCAGTATTTT. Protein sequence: CASSLERVDTQYF.

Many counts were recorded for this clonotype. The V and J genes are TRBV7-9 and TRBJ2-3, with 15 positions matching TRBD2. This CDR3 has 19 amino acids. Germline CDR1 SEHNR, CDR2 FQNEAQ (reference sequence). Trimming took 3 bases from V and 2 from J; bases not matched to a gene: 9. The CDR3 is CASSFPEGTSGRNTDTQYF. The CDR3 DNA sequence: TGTGCCAGCAGCTTCCCCGAGGGGACTAGCGGGAGGAACACAGATACGCAGTATTTT.

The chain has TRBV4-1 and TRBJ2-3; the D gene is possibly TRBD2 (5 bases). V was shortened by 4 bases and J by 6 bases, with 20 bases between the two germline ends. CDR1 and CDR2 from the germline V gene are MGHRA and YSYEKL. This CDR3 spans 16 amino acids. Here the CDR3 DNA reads TGCGCCAGCAGCCGTAGGTCGGAAAACTCGGGGGATACGCAGTATTTT. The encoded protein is CASSRRSENSGDTQYF.

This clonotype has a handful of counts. The CDR3 sequence: CSADQPPGQNTKGATYEQYF. The CDR3 DNA is TGCAGTGCCGATCAACCTCCGGGACAGAACACAAAAGGGGCTACCTACGAGCAGTACTTC. This sequence joins TRBV20-1 and TRBJ2-7; 7 bases fit TRBD1. Germline V gives CDR1 DFQATT, CDR2 SNEGSKA (reference sequence). The length of the CDR3 is 20 residues. V shed 6 bases, J shed 2 bases, and the junction held 28 bases outside the gene matches.

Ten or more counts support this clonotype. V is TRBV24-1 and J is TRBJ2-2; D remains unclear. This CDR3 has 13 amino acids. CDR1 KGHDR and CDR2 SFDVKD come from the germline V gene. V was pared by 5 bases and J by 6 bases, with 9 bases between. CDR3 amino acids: CATSALPAGELFF. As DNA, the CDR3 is TGTGCCACCAGTGCCCTCCCCGCCGGGGAGCTGTTTTTT.

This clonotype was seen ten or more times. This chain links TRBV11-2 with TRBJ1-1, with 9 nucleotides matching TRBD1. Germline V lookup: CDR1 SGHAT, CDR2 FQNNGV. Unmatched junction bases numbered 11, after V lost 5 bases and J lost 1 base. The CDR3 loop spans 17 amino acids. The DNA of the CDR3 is TGTGCCAGCAGCCCTTCGGGACAGGGCGAGGGGAACACTGAAGCTTTCTTT. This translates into CASSPSGQGEGNTEAFF.

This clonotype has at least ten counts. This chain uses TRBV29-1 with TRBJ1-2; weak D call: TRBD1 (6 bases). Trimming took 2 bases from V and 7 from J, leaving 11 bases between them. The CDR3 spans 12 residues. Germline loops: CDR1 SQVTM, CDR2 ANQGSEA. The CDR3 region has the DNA TGCAGCGTTGAAAGGCAGGGGTCTGGCTACACCTTC. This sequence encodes CSVERQGSGYTF.

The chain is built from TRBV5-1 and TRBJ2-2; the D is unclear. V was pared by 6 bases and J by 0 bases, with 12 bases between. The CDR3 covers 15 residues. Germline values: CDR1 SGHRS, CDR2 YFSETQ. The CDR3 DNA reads TGCGCCAGCACATGGTGGACGCCGAACACCGGGGAGCTGTTTTTT. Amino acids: CASTWWTPNTGELFF. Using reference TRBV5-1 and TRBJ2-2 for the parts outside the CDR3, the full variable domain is KAGVTQTPRYLIKTRGQQVTLSCSPISGHRSVSWYQQTPGQGLQFLFEYFSETQRNKGNFPGRFSGRQFSNSRSEMNVSTLELGDSALYLCASTWWTPNTGELFFGEGSRLTVL.

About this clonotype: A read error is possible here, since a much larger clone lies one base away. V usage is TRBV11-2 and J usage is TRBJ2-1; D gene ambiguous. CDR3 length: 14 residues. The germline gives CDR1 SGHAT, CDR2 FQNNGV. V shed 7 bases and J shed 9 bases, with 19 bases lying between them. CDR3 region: CASIEAIPISEQFF. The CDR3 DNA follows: TGTGCCAGCATCGAGGCCATCCCTATTTCTGAGCAGTTCTTC.

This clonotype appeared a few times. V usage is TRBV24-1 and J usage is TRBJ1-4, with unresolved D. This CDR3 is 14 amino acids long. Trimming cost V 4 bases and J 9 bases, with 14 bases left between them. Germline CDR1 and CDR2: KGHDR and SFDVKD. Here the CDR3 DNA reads TGTGCCACCAGTGAAGCGACATTCGGGCAAAAACTGTTTTTT. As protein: CATSEATFGQKLFF.

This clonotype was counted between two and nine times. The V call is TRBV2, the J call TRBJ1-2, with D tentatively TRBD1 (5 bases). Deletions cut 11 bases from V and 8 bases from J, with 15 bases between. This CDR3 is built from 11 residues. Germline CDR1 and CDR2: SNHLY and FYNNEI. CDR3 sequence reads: CAWDVANGYTF. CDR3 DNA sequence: TGTGCCTGGGACGTAGCTAACGGCTACACCTTC.

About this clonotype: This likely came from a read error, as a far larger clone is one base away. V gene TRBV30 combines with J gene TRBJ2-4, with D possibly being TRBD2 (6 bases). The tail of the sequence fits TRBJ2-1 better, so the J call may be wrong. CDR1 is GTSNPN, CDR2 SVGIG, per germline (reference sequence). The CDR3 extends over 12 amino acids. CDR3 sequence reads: CAWSATRNGQFF. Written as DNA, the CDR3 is TGTGCCTGGAGTGCGACTAGAAATGGGCAGTTCTTC.

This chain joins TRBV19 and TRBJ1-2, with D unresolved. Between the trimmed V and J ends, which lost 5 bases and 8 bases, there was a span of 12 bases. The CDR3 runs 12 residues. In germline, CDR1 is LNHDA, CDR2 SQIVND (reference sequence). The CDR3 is CASSPHFEGYTF. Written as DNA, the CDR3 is TGTGCCAGTAGTCCCCATTTTGAGGGCTACACCTTC.

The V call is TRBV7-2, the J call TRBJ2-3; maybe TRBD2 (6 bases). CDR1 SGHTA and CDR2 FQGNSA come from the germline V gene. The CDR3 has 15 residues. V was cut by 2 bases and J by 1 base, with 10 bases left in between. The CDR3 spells CASSLLGTRTDTQYF. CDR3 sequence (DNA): TGTGCCAGCAGCTTACTAGGGACTCGCACAGATACGCAGTATTTT.

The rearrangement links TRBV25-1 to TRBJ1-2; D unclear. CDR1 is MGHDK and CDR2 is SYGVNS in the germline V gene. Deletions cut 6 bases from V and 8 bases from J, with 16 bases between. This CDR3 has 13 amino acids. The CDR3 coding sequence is TGTGCCAGCAGCCCGGGCTTCATCAGGGGCTACACCTTC. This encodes CASSPGFIRGYTF.

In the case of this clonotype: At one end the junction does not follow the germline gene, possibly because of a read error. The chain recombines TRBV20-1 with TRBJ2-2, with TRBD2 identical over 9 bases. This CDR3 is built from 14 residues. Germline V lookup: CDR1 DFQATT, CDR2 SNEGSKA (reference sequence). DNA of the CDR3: TGCAGTGCCGGGCCTAGCGGGAACGCCGGGGAGCTGTTTTTT. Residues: CSAGPSGNAGELFF.

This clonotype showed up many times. CDR3 bases: TGCGCCAGCAGCCCGGGACTAGCGGGAGGGCCGCCAGATACGCAGTATTTT. Its protein is CASSPGLAGGPPDTQYF. This chain connects TRBV5-1 to TRBJ2-3, with TRBD2 matching over 16 bases. Germline loops: CDR1 SGHRS, CDR2 YFSETQ. This CDR3 region has 17 residues. Unmatched junction bases numbered 6, after V lost 4 bases and J lost 4 bases.

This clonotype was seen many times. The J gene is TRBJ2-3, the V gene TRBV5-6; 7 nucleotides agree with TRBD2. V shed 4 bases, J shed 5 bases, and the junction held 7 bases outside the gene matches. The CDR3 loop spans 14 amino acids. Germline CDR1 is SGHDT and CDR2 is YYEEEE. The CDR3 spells CASSGAGVGDTQYF. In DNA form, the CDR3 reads TGTGCCAGCAGCGGGGCGGGAGTAGGAGATACGCAGTATTTT.

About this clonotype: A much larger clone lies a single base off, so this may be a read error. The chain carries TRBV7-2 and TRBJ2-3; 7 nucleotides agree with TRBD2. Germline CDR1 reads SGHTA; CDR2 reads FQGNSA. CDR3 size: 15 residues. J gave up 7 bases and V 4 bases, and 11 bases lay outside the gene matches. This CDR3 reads CASSSGRLTSHTQYF. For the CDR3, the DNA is TGTGCCAGCAGCTCTGGACGCTTGACTAGCCATACGCAGTATTTT.

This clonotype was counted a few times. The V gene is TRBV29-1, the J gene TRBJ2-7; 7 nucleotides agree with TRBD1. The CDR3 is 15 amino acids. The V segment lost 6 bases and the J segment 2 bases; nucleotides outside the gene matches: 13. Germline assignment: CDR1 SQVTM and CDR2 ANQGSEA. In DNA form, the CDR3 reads TGCAGCGTGGAGACCGACAGGGAGAGTCCCTACGAGCAGTACTTC. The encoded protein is CSVETDRESPYEQYF.

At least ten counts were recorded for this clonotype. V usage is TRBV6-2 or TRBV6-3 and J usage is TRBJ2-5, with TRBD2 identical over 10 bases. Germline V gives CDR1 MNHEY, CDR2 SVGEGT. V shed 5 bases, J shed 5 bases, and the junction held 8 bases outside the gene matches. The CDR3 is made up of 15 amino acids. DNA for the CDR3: TGTGCCAGCAGTAAGCTAGCGGGAGAAGGGGAGACCCAGTACTTC. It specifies CASSKLAGEGETQYF.

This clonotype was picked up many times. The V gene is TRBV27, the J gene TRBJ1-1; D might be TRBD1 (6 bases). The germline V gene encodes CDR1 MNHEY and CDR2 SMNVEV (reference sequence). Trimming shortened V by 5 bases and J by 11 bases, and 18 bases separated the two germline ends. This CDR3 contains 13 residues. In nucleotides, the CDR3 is TGTGCCAGCAGTCTTCTCCGTGGGGGCCGGGCTTTCTTT. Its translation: CASSLLRGGRAFF.